These 13 T cell receptor beta chains originate from one sample sequenced in a study of cytomegalovirus exposure and HLA in healthy donors. It was with 60 Vbeta and 13 Jbeta primers that the PCR ran. Profiling relied on immunoSEQ multiplex PCR, and the TCRdb table lists in-frame clones only, not all of them. The sample consists of about 200,000 clones, approximately 78% of them appearing once. Sequenced input: PBMCs. The receptors were sampled from a woman between 45 and 60 years old in good health and CMV-seropositive.

The chain employs TRBV4-1 and TRBJ2-7, with 7 bases that match TRBD2. Germline CDR1 and CDR2: MGHRA and YSYEKL. This CDR3 region has 16 residues. V dropped 0 bases and J dropped 2; count of bases not matched to a gene: 7. The CDR3 DNA sequence: TGCGCCAGCAGCCAAGATACCAGCGGGACCACCTACGAGCAGTACTTC. It translates to CASSQDTSGTTYEQYF.

The V gene is TRBV30, the J gene TRBJ1-6; TRBD1 might be the D (5 bases). This CDR3 comprises 15 residues. V dropped 0 bases and J dropped 10 bases, with 16 bases sitting between them. Germline CDR1 and CDR2: GTSNPN and SVGIG (reference sequence). DNA for the CDR3: TGTGCCTGGAGTGTACGAAGGGGCAGAGAGTCACCCCTCCACTTT. Encoded protein: CAWSVRRGRESPLHF.

The genes are TRBV28 and TRBJ2-1; 7 bases map to TRBD1. This CDR3 is built from 14 residues. Trimming took 2 bases from V and 8 from J; bases not matched to a gene: 6. The germline CDR1 and CDR2 sequences are MDHEN and SYDVKM. The DNA for the CDR3 is TGTGCCAGCAGTTTACCGACAGGGCAGGATGAGCAGTTCTTC. It specifies CASSLPTGQDEQFF.

The rearrangement joins TRBV10-1 to TRBJ1-4; 9 nucleotides match TRBD1. The CDR3 contains 14 residues. CDR1 WNHNN and CDR2 SYGVQD come from the germline V gene (reference sequence). The V segment lost 8 bases and the J segment 4 bases; nucleotides outside the gene matches: 5. The CDR3 sequence is CASPPGQGNEKLFF. The CDR3 DNA reads TGCGCCAGCCCACCGGGACAGGGTAATGAAAAACTGTTTTTT.

This chain connects TRBV29-1 to TRBJ2-5, with 8 bases that match TRBD1. There are 13 residues in the CDR3. CDR1 is SQVTM, CDR2 ANQGSEA, per germline. The V gene end was trimmed by 3 bases and the J gene end by 5 bases; junction bases not matched to a gene: 5. CDR3 region: CSVEAGGWETQYF. The CDR3 coding sequence is TGCAGCGTTGAGGCAGGGGGCTGGGAGACCCAGTACTTC.

The CDR3 coding sequence is TGTGCCAGCAGCTTAGCCTCCCCCCCCTCTAGCGTGGGGCAGTTCTTC. Protein product: CASSLASPPSSVGQFF. The chain recombines TRBV11-2 with TRBJ2-1, with D possibly being TRBD2 (6 bases). CDR1 and CDR2 from the germline V gene are SGHAT and FQNNGV. The CDR3 length is 16 residues. Trimming took off 1 base at V and 12 bases at J, with 22 bases between the two ends.

The rearrangement uses TRBV25-1 and TRBJ2-7, with 8 bases aligning to TRBD2. In germline, CDR1 is MGHDK, CDR2 SYGVNS. J was trimmed by 4 bases and V by 0 bases; bases with no gene match: 5. The CDR3 totals 15 residues. The CDR3 DNA sequence: TGTGCCAGCAGTGAATATTCCAGCGGGAGTTACGAGCAGTACTTC. Residues: CASSEYSSGSYEQYF.

This chain connects TRBV11-2 to TRBJ1-5; D perhaps matches TRBD1 (5 bases). The CDR3 is made up of 13 amino acids. Trimming left V 3 bases short and J 7 bases short, with 10 bases between. Germline CDR1 SGHAT, CDR2 FQNNGV. The CDR3 sequence is CASSFTGGQPQHF. CDR3 coding DNA: TGTGCCAGCAGCTTCACCGGGGGGCAGCCCCAGCATTTT.

V usage is TRBV6-5 and J usage is TRBJ2-3, with 9 positions matching TRBD1. The CDR3 totals 14 residues. V lost 6 bases, J lost 5 bases, and 6 bases stayed unmatched. Germline CDR1 reads MNHEY; CDR2 reads SVGAGI. The CDR3 DNA is TGTGCCAGCAGCCGGACAGGGGTTAGAGATACGCAGTATTTT. It translates to CASSRTGVRDTQYF.

V usage is TRBV19 and J usage is TRBJ1-6; no clear D. CDR3 size: 14 residues. Trimming removed 7 bases at V and 0 bases at J, with 7 bases between. Germline CDR1 reads LNHDA; CDR2 reads SQIVND (reference sequence). The CDR3 DNA reads TGTGCCAGTAAAGCAGGCTCCTATAATTCACCCCTCCACTTT. Amino acid sequence: CASKAGSYNSPLHF.

This clone was seen a few times. CDR3 coding DNA: TGTGCCAGCAGCGTCGAGACAGGGGGTAATAATGAGCAGTTCTTC. Translated: CASSVETGGNNEQFF. The rearrangement uses TRBV6-5 and TRBJ2-1; 9 nucleotides match TRBD1. This CDR3 comprises 15 residues. The germline V gene has CDR1 MNHEY and CDR2 SVGAGI. The ends lost 6 bases at V and 7 bases at J; junction bases unmatched: 10.

V is TRBV11-2 and J is TRBJ2-5, with 11 bases identical to TRBD2. CDR3 length: 15 amino acids. Germline CDR1 and CDR2: SGHAT and FQNNGV. The V segment lost 5 bases and the J segment 4 bases; nucleotides outside the gene matches: 6. As DNA, the CDR3 is TGTGCCAGCAGCCCGCGTCTAGCGGGAGGAGAGACCCAGTACTTC. Amino acid sequence: CASSPRLAGGETQYF. Supplemented by reference TRBV11-2 and TRBJ2-5, the full variable domain reads EAGVAQSPRYKIIEKRQSVAFWCNPISGHATLYWYQQILGQGPKLLIQFQNNGVVDDSQLPKDRFSAERLKGVDSTLKIQPAKLEDSAVYLCASSPRLAGGETQYFGPGTRLLVL.

On this clone itself: The junction does not match germline at one end; this may be a read error. The rearrangement joins TRBV7-9 to TRBJ1-2; D unresolved. Germline-derived CDR1 and CDR2 are SEHNR and FQNEAQ (reference sequence). The CDR3 length is 12 residues. For the CDR3, the DNA is TGTTCCAGCAGCTACACAGACTATGGCTACACCTTC. Translation: CSSSYTDYGYTF.